The source of this TCR beta chain is a study of neurological immune-mediated disorders. This clonotype came up many times. Its antigen remains unknown. Broader study findings: It was the repertoires of 18 of 34 multiple sclerosis patients that phylogenetic grouping placed in one related-CDR3 cluster, which is a possible signature.

The CDR3 loop spans 14 amino acids. CDR1 is SGHRS, CDR2 YFSETQ, per germline. Germline trimming cut 4 bases from V and 4 bases from J; bases unmatched to any gene: 4. TCRdb itself ran the 5' RACE reads through MiXCR, one entry per CDR3 protein. Of tens of thousands of distinct CDR3 sequences listed, about 4% are singletons. The sequenced material came from PBMCs. This chain links TRBV5-1 with TRBJ1-5; 8 bases fit TRBD1. The sequence came from a man aged 25 to 40 with multiple sclerosis. The CDR3 here is CASSPGTGNQPQHF. CDR3 coding DNA: TGCGCCAGCAGCCCCGGGACAGGTAATCAGCCCCAGCATTTT.